This T cell receptor beta chain was found in a study of CD8 T cells in ankylosing spondylitis (dated by TCRdb to the late 2010s). Broadly, across the study: The study profiled T cell receptor beta repertoires in healthy donors and ankylosing spondylitis patients to find disease-linked TCR variants. The full study cohort comprised about 24 ankylosing spondylitis patients and over 95 healthy donors. Peripheral blood was sampled, and synovial fluid was additionally collected from ankylosing spondylitis patients. The full study reports these points: The disease-linked clones showed a CD8+ phenotype and occurred at relatively low frequencies in peripheral blood. A TCR beta motif made up of several highly homologous amino acid variants appeared to be characteristic of blood from ankylosing spondylitis patients. Significant enrichment of the disease-linked clones was reported in matched synovial fluid samples from ankylosing spondylitis patients. Some motif variants were previously reported in synovial fluid and blood of reactive arthritis patients, suggesting common disease-initiation mechanisms.

Sequencing relied on an Illumina HiSeq 2500. Quantitative 5'-RACE with molecular barcodes was used to prepare TCR beta libraries. From the authors' description of their analysis: A new computational method, built on a probabilistic model of VDJ rearrangement, was used to identify disease-linked TCR variants. TCRdb reanalyzed the raw reads on its own, using fastp at Q25 for trimming and MiXCR for clone calling, and kept in-frame beta chains. Duplicate CDR3 protein sequences are folded into a single record with the most common DNA and genes. These V and J calls originate from TCRdb's pipeline instead of the authors' own analysis. The sample table lists about 42,000 distinct CDR3 sequences, approximately 2.6% of them with a count of one. The ten largest clones take up roughly 4.4% of the sample. In its sample, this clonotype was seen many times. Its cognate antigen has yet to be identified. No much larger clonotype is one base removed from it; base qualities were not supplied.

The germline V gene supplies CDR1 SGDLS and CDR2 YYNGEE. V is trimmed back by 6 bases and J by 0 bases, and the junction contains 10 bases that no gene match accounts for. Reading from cysteine to phenylalanine, the CDR3 counts 16 amino acids. The read is trimmed to its CDR3 DNA, 48 bases read in frame from base 1. The receptor comes from a male donor with ankylosing spondylitis or in good health (not recorded which). The V and J segments used are TRBV9 and TRBJ2-3; 7 bases in between match TRBD2. Material for sequencing was blood, either unsorted or a sorted T cell fraction (not recorded which). The nucleotides are TGTGCCAGCACCCGAGGGGCTAGCGGCAGCACAGATACGCAGTATTTT. Its translation is CASTRGASGSTDTQYF.